This T cell receptor (beta chain) is from a study of blood T cell repertoires in COVID-19 (dated by TCRdb to the early 2020s). In the study overall: Samples from collaborators originated in the United States, Italy and Spain and spanned both the acute and convalescent phases of COVID-19. The prospective study material was composed of cDNA or gDNA derived from T cells, B-cell-depleted T cells, or PBMCs. A de-identified subject ID, COVID-19 status, age in years and sex were almost always included in the sample metadata. Subjects who had been exposed to COVID-19, were actively infected with it, or had recovered from it provided the deeply sampled blood TCRbeta repertoires that made up the dataset. The repertoires were released in a freely available public database intended as a resource for research on the immune response to SARS-CoV-2. Where HLA class I and class II types were available, the types were taken from metadata supplied by the sample provider, not from assay-based typing. Samples were obtained from the ongoing ImmuneRACE study (first 160 participants) and from about 1,300 subjects provided by 6 global collaborators.

A note on this clone: Its antigen specificity is not known. No quality values exist for individual bases; no much larger clone is one base distant.

What the study reported, not specific to this receptor: How much clinical and demographic metadata was included differed by source and by participant, and the metadata was provided uncurated.

From the cysteine up to the phenylalanine, the CDR3 has a length of 16 residues. The kept DNA is CDR3 alone, 48 bases in frame from the first base. The CDR1 and CDR2 encoded by the germline V gene (reference sequence) are SGHNT and YYREEE. Trimming removed 3 bases from V and 5 bases from J; the gene matches leave 10 bases unexplained. The collaborating institutions used their own protocols to collect whole blood in K2EDTA tubes. For TCRbeta analysis, collaborators shipped samples as frozen whole blood, isolated PBMCs, or DNA extracted from either of those sample types. The immunoSEQ Assay, a bias-controlled multiplex PCR, was used to amplify TCRbeta CDR3 regions from genomic DNA. The published analysis was carried out like this. Within the assay, amplification of reference gene primers was used to estimate how many nucleated cells each sample contained. To quantify the absolute abundance of each unique TCRbeta CDR3 rearrangement, sequence reads were collapsed and filtered. For each sample, productive Simpson clonality was calculated as the square root of Simpson's diversity index across productive rearrangements. What TCRdb holds here is the immuneACCESS table cut down to in-frame rearrangements. Part of the clones is not present; checked against another copy, under half of the missing clones reflect an unresolved V gene, and the others are unexplained. V and J calls and clone size follow that table, whereas D and trimming were derived from the DNA. For this sample the table gives about 24,000 clones, of which approximately 90% were detected only once. Roughly a tenth of the sample is in the top ten clones.

The V gene is TRBV5-4 and the J gene is TRBJ1-1; TRBD1 lines up with 10 middle nucleotides. The clonotype was recovered from a man between 65 and 79 years old with acute or convalescent COVID-19. Material: peripheral blood. For the CDR3, the sequence is CASSSRTGGSRTEAFF. The nucleotides are TGTGCCAGCAGCTCTCGGACAGGGGGTAGTAGGACTGAAGCTTTCTTT. Reference TRBV5-4 and TRBJ1-1 proteins supply the regions before and after the CDR3; the full variable domain is: ETGVTQSPTHLIKTRGQQVTLRCSSQSGHNTVSWYQQALGQGPQFIFQYYREEENGRGNFPPRFSGLQFPNYSSELNVNALELDDSALYLCASSSRTGGSRTEAFFGQGTRLTVV.